This TCR beta chain was retrieved from a study of blood T cell repertoires in COVID-19. V lost 3 bases, J lost 12 bases, and 12 bases stayed unmatched. The CDR3 has 15 residues. Germline CDR1 and CDR2: LGHNA and YNFKEQ. TCRdb's copy holds only in-frame clones and misses some; the assay was immunoSEQ multiplex PCR. The table has about 270,000 clones, 80% to 90% seen once. The study recruited people aged 18 to 89 years across under 25 US areas. Cohorts were determined from participant-reported clinical history. The TCR comes from a woman aged 18-29 years who had recovered from COVID-19. Specimen: PBMCs or T cells enriched from blood (not recorded which). This sequence joins TRBV4-2 and TRBJ1-4, with 8 nucleotides matching TRBD1. This CDR3 is CASSHQQGEQMELFF. CDR3 DNA sequence: TGTGCCAGCAGCCATCAACAGGGGGAGCAGATGGAACTGTTTTTT.